Listed below are T cell receptor beta chains from one sample, sequenced in a study of early T cells in non-severe SARS-CoV-2 infection. MiXCR, applied by TCRdb to the 5' RACE reads, yields one record per CDR3 protein. The sample contains around 78,000 distinct CDR3 sequences, over 11% of which appear only once. The sequenced sample was whole blood. The receptors stem from an adult who was a healthcare worker with PCR-confirmed SARS-CoV-2 infection or an uninfected control (not recorded which). CDR3s include the opening cysteine and the closing phenylalanine or tryptophan. Each record gives: clone size, D gene, J gene, V gene, CDR3 protein, CDR3 DNA. A D gene is named only where the DNA matches it firmly. Not every row has a clone size; where given, it reads once, few, many or a size class.

clone size: few
D gene: NA
J gene: TRBJ2-2
V gene: TRBV3-1
CDR3 protein: CASSQGGLYTGELFF
CDR3 DNA: TGTGCCAGCAGCCAAGGGGGTCTATACACCGGGGAGCTGTTTTTT

clone size: many
D gene: NA
J gene: TRBJ1-5
V gene: TRBV9
CDR3 protein: CASSAGTSNNQPQHF
CDR3 DNA: TGTGCCAGCAGCGCCGGGACGTCGAACAATCAGCCCCAGCATTTT

clone size: many
D gene: TRBD2
J gene: TRBJ2-2
V gene: TRBV20-1
CDR3 protein: CSATNPSGSSTGELFF
CDR3 DNA: TGCAGTGCGACAAACCCGAGCGGGAGTAGTACCGGGGAGCTGTTTTTT

clone size: NA
D gene: TRBD2
J gene: TRBJ2-7
V gene: TRBV11-1
CDR3 protein: CASSFSGGSYEQYF
CDR3 DNA: TGTGCCAGCAGCTTTAGCGGGGGCTCCTACGAGCAGTACTTC

clone size: few
D gene: NA
J gene: TRBJ1-5
V gene: TRBV4-1
CDR3 protein: CASSLRTGYSNQPQHF
CDR3 DNA: TGCGCCAGCAGCCTCAGGACGGGTTATAGCAATCAGCCCCAGCATTTT

clone size: few
D gene: NA
J gene: TRBJ1-1
V gene: TRBV5-1
CDR3 protein: CASSLGNLNTEAFF
CDR3 DNA: TGCGCCAGCAGCTTGGGGAATTTGAACACTGAAGCTTTCTTT

clone size: many
D gene: TRBD2
J gene: TRBJ2-1
V gene: TRBV30
CDR3 protein: CAWSRTSRYEQFF
CDR3 DNA: TGTGCCTGGTCCAGGACTAGTCGCTATGAGCAGTTCTTC

clone size: NA
D gene: NA
J gene: TRBJ2-5
V gene: TRBV7-8
CDR3 protein: CASSLAIVTQETQYF
CDR3 DNA: TGTGCCAGCAGCTTAGCGATTGTCACCCAAGAGACCCAGTACTTC

clone size: NA
D gene: NA
J gene: TRBJ2-2
V gene: TRBV19
CDR3 protein: CASRTPGQNTGELFF
CDR3 DNA: TGTGCCAGTAGGACCCCGGGACAGAACACCGGGGAGCTGTTTTTT

clone size: few
D gene: NA
J gene: TRBJ1-6
V gene: TRBV12-3/TRBV12-4
CDR3 protein: CASRAGVDSPLHF
CDR3 DNA: TGTGCCAGCAGGGCAGGGGTAGATTCACCCCTCCACTTT

clone size: NA
D gene: NA
J gene: TRBJ2-3
V gene: TRBV12-3/TRBV12-4
CDR3 protein: CASRLTISPSTDTQYF
CDR3 DNA: TGTGCCAGCAGGCTAACGATAAGCCCTAGCACAGATACGCAGTATTTT

clone size: NA
D gene: NA
J gene: TRBJ2-2
V gene: TRBV7-2
CDR3 protein: CASSFFRGTGELFF
CDR3 DNA: TGTGCCAGCAGCTTCTTTAGAGGGACCGGGGAGCTGTTTTTT

clone size: many
D gene: NA
J gene: TRBJ2-7
V gene: TRBV6-6
CDR3 protein: CASSRQSFTSSYEQYF
CDR3 DNA: TGTGCCAGCAGCCGACAGTCCTTTACGAGCTCCTACGAGCAGTACTTC

clone size: few
D gene: NA
J gene: TRBJ2-6
V gene: TRBV11-2
CDR3 protein: CASSGAHGANVLTF
CDR3 DNA: TGTGCCAGCAGCGGGGCGCATGGGGCCAACGTCCTGACTTTC

clone size: many
D gene: TRBD2
J gene: TRBJ2-4
V gene: TRBV7-9
CDR3 protein: CASSSPALAGGPLAKNIQYF
CDR3 DNA: TGTGCCAGCAGCTCCCCGGCACTAGCGGGGGGCCCATTAGCCAAAAACATTCAGTACTTC

clone size: NA
D gene: NA
J gene: TRBJ2-7
V gene: TRBV11-2
CDR3 protein: CASSLFEAGEQYF
CDR3 DNA: TGTGCCAGCAGCTTATTCGAGGCGGGCGAGCAGTACTTC

clone size: few
D gene: NA
J gene: TRBJ2-7
V gene: TRBV24-1
CDR3 protein: CATSDFKAGAYEQYF
CDR3 DNA: TGTGCCACCAGTGATTTCAAAGCAGGGGCCTACGAGCAGTACTTC

clone size: many
D gene: TRBD2
J gene: TRBJ2-2
V gene: TRBV2
CDR3 protein: CASTRTSVAGELFF
CDR3 DNA: TGTGCCAGCACCCGGACTAGCGTCGCCGGGGAGCTGTTTTTT

clone size: few
D gene: NA
J gene: TRBJ2-3
V gene: TRBV7-9
CDR3 protein: CASSLAAVIDTQYF
CDR3 DNA: TGTGCCAGCAGCTTAGCAGCGGTTATAGATACGCAGTATTTT

clone size: NA
D gene: TRBD2
J gene: TRBJ2-7
V gene: TRBV5-6
CDR3 protein: CASSLSGLAHEQYF
CDR3 DNA: TGTGCCAGCAGCTTGTCCGGACTAGCGCACGAGCAGTACTTC

clone size: many
D gene: TRBD2
J gene: TRBJ2-7
V gene: TRBV20-1
CDR3 protein: CSAPPTSGGGKGSYEQYF
CDR3 DNA: TGCAGTGCGCCACCCACTAGCGGGGGGGGGAAGGGCTCCTACGAGCAGTACTTC

clone size: NA
D gene: NA
J gene: TRBJ1-6
V gene: TRBV12-3/TRBV12-4
CDR3 protein: CASSEQGLGGAGSPLHF
CDR3 DNA: TGTGCCAGCAGTGAACAGGGATTAGGAGGAGCGGGGTCACCCCTCCACTTT

clone size: NA
D gene: NA
J gene: TRBJ1-1
V gene: TRBV7-9
CDR3 protein: CASSLAGQPNTEAFF
CDR3 DNA: TGTGCCAGCAGCTTAGCTGGACAACCGAACACTGAAGCTTTCTTT

clone size: many
D gene: NA
J gene: TRBJ2-2
V gene: TRBV30
CDR3 protein: CAWSVNGGELFF
CDR3 DNA: TGTGCCTGGAGTGTAAACGGAGGGGAGCTGTTTTTT

clone size: many
D gene: TRBD1
J gene: TRBJ1-5
V gene: TRBV6-6
CDR3 protein: CASSLQGNQPQHF
CDR3 DNA: TGTGCCAGCAGCCTACAGGGGAATCAGCCCCAGCATTTT

clone size: few
D gene: NA
J gene: TRBJ1-5
V gene: TRBV5-1
CDR3 protein: CASSRDLGQPQHF
CDR3 DNA: TGCGCCAGCAGCCGGGACCTCGGGCAGCCCCAGCATTTT

clone size: many
D gene: TRBD2
J gene: TRBJ2-7
V gene: TRBV7-6
CDR3 protein: CASSARSSGTSGYEQYF
CDR3 DNA: TGTGCCAGCAGCGCCCGGAGTTCCGGGACTAGCGGCTACGAGCAGTACTTC

clone size: NA
D gene: TRBD2
J gene: TRBJ2-2
V gene: TRBV5-4
CDR3 protein: CASSLLGGGANTGELFF
CDR3 DNA: TGTGCCAGCAGCTTGCTAGGCGGGGGGGCCAACACCGGGGAGCTGTTTTTT

clone size: few
D gene: TRBD1
J gene: TRBJ1-5
V gene: TRBV19
CDR3 protein: CASSIYGTGTNQPQHF
CDR3 DNA: TGTGCCAGTAGTATTTATGGGACAGGGACCAATCAGCCCCAGCATTTT

clone size: few
D gene: TRBD2
J gene: TRBJ2-1
V gene: TRBV2
CDR3 protein: CASSWGGSNEQFF
CDR3 DNA: TGTGCCAGCAGTTGGGGGGGGAGCAATGAGCAGTTCTTC

clone size: NA
D gene: NA
J gene: TRBJ2-1
V gene: TRBV29-1
CDR3 protein: CSVEGEGMGIYNEQFF
CDR3 DNA: TGCAGCGTTGAAGGTGAAGGGATGGGGATCTACAATGAGCAGTTCTTC

clone size: few
D gene: TRBD1
J gene: TRBJ1-3
V gene: TRBV29-1
CDR3 protein: CSATGTGRGNTIYF
CDR3 DNA: TGCAGCGCTACCGGGACAGGCCGTGGAAACACCATATATTTT